A selection of T cell receptor beta chains follows, all from one sample in a study of blood T cell repertoires in COVID-19. Sequenced by immunoSEQ multiplex PCR; TCRdb stores in-frame clones only, minus some. The profile covers about 370,000 clones, with roughly 90% appearing a single time and 2.5% to 3.5% taken by the ten largest. Sequenced sample: peripheral blood. The receptors here all came from a woman in her 30s with COVID-19, enrolled during active disease. Each CDR3 is given with its conserved first and last residue. Each record gives: V gene, CDR3 length, J gene, CDR3 protein.

TRBV7-9	14	TRBJ2-5	CASSLGGAEETQYF
TRBV5-1	15	TRBJ2-2	CASSLVGFNTGELFF
TRBV7-9	13	TRBJ1-6	CASSLAGDSPLHF
TRBV4-3	17	TRBJ1-1	CASSQVVTGGSNTEAFF
TRBV7-2	18	TRBJ2-1	CASSLDQPLGRGYNEQFF
TRBV18	15	TRBJ1-4	CASSPISGENEKLFF
TRBV19	13	TRBJ2-7	CASKGTGRYEQYF
TRBV27	15	TRBJ2-4	CASSLAGVAKNIQYF
TRBV5-1	15	TRBJ2-7	CASSPSGTGSYEQYF
TRBV2	13	TRBJ2-1	CAIRTSGYNEQFF
TRBV6-1	15	TRBJ2-6	CASSEARSGANVLTF
TRBV12-3/TRBV12-4	11	TRBJ1-1	CASSKGLEAFF
TRBV28	15	TRBJ1-2	CASSPPGGTLYGYTF
TRBV5-4	17	TRBJ2-2	CASSRGGASGNTGELFF
TRBV5-6	18	TRBJ2-1	CASSLGLAGGTSYNEQFF
TRBV19	17	TRBJ1-2	CASSIDDFQGADYGYTF
TRBV27	16	TRBJ2-7	CASRDLSGGLFYEQYF
TRBV7-2	17	TRBJ2-7	CASSLTGLGTPQDEQYF
TRBV2	20	TRBJ2-1	CASRATGTGVLAGTYNEQFF
TRBV6-5	14	TRBJ1-2	CASSYSQGAYGYTF
TRBV19	17	TRBJ2-3	CASSIRQFGGGQDTQYF
TRBV21-1	18	TRBJ2-6	CASSKGDRCFSGANVLTF
TRBV19	15	TRBJ1-6	CASSMTGGYNSPLHF
TRBV7-9	15	TRBJ1-1	CASSSIGVANTEAFF
TRBV4-3	14	TRBJ2-7	CASSQWDRGYEQYF
TRBV7-9	14	TRBJ1-3	CASSPGTAGNTIYF
TRBV10-1	13	TRBJ2-5	CASSDSGVETQYF
TRBV29-1	13	TRBJ1-2	CSVSGLDNYGYTF
TRBV4-3	15	TRBJ1-5	CASSQDPQGAQPQHF
TRBV7-8	15	TRBJ2-1	CASSTRLAVYNEQFF
TRBV6-5	12	TRBJ1-1	CASLIAGGAAFF
TRBV6-6	15	TRBJ2-1	CASSHRTSGKDEQFF
TRBV7-6	16	TRBJ2-2	CASSPSGLRGTGELFF
TRBV4-3	17	TRBJ2-1	CASSQEISGNSYNEQFF
TRBV7-9	14	TRBJ1-1	CASSLSSGDTEAFF
TRBV19	15	TRBJ2-3	CASSIATSETDTQYF
TRBV5-8	15	TRBJ1-3	CASSPRRDSGNTIYF
TRBV6-5	14	TRBJ1-1	CASSLSETNTEAFF
TRBV11-3	15	TRBJ2-5	CASSLWGGSQETQYF
TRBV7-2	16	TRBJ2-5	CASSLALAGVKETQYF
TRBV2	14	TRBJ1-2	CASRSNSNNYGYTF
TRBV27	17	TRBJ1-1	CASSYIPTGPRSTEAFF
TRBV11-2	16	TRBJ2-1	CASSPDRGSFYNEQFF
TRBV18	14	TRBJ1-2	CASSPPSEGGGYTF
TRBV7-9	12	TRBJ1-5	CASSLDQTAQHF
TRBV5-1	14	TRBJ1-3	CASSKGDSGNTIYF